This entry lists 5 T cell receptor beta chains sequenced from one sample in a study of shared clonotypes between healthy human individuals (dated by TCRdb to 2018 to 2020). Libraries were prepared through the immunoSEQ multiplex PCR assay. TCRdb stores this immuneACCESS table with in-frame sequences only. Part of the clones is absent; in the studies checked, under half of the shortfall reflects unresolved V genes, and no reason is known for the rest. The sample profile shows around 500,000 clones; 65% to 85% of them were found once. The top ten clones comprise 12% of the sample. Input material: PBMCs. The receptors shown here come from a woman aged 40 to 55 in good health. Some clones in this sample may be carry-over from other donors' samples.

For this clone: The sample has other DNA sequences that encode this CDR3 too. The genes are TRBV15 and TRBJ1-5; D is unclear. This CDR3 is built from 13 residues. Germline V gene sequence: CDR1 LNHNV, CDR2 YYDKDF (reference sequence). V dropped 0 bases and J dropped 6 bases, with 6 bases sitting between them. In DNA, the CDR3 is TGTGCCACCAGCAGAGATCCAAGTCAGCCCCAGCATTTT. This translates into CATSRDPSQPQHF.

As regards this clone: A read error is likely here: a far larger clone is one base away. The rearrangement joins TRBV18 to TRBJ1-1; 7 positions agree with TRBD1. This CDR3 has 15 residues. V gave up 2 bases and J gave up 1 base; unmatched junction bases: 4. CDR1 and CDR2 from the germline V gene are KGHSH and LQKENI. The CDR3: CASSPSTGANTEAFF. Here the CDR3 DNA reads TGTGCCAGCTCACCAAGCACAGGGGCGAACACTGAAGCTTTCTTT.

The J gene is TRBJ2-1, the V gene TRBV7-2; TRBD1 or TRBD2 may be the D gene (6 bases each). This CDR3 is 15 amino acids long. Germline V CDR1 and CDR2: SGHTA, FQGNSA. V dropped 1 base and J dropped 5 bases, with 12 bases sitting between them. CDR3 coding DNA: TGTGCCAGCAGCTTAGACAGGGCGGGACACAATGAGCAGTTCTTC. It translates to CASSLDRAGHNEQFF.

The V and J genes are TRBV7-9 and TRBJ2-3, with 14 bases identical to TRBD2. Germline CDR1 SEHNR, CDR2 FQNEAQ (reference sequence). The V segment lost 4 bases and the J segment 4 bases; nucleotides outside the gene matches: 7. The CDR3 length is 17 residues. The CDR3 region is CASSSGLAGAIPDTQYF. The CDR3 region has the DNA TGTGCCAGCAGCTCGGGACTAGCGGGAGCGATCCCAGATACGCAGTATTTT.

CDR3 sequence: CASSLRQGGGGQETQYF. CDR3 coding DNA: TGTGCCAGCAGCTTAAGACAGGGAGGAGGGGGTCAAGAGACCCAGTACTTC. The rearrangement joins TRBV7-2 to TRBJ2-5, with D possibly TRBD1 on 7 matching bases. Trimming stripped 2 bases from V and 2 bases from J, with 18 bases between. The CDR3 loop spans 17 amino acids. The germline gives CDR1 SGHTA, CDR2 FQGNSA.